This T cell receptor (beta chain) was sequenced during a study of long-term antiretroviral therapy in people with HIV. The assay used was immunoSEQ (version v3.0), run at survey level. This table comes from immunoSEQ multiplex PCR, and its TCRdb copy is limited to in-frame clones, with some not included. Seen here are 20,000 to 25,000 clones, 70% to 85% observed once, and the top ten hold about a tenth. This CDR3 contains 16 residues. Germline V gene lookup returns CDR1 SEHNR and CDR2 FQNEAQ (reference sequence). Trimming cost V 4 bases and J 4 bases, with 19 bases left between them. The source of this sequence is a woman aged 35 to 49 with HIV. Specimen: unsorted PBMCs, collected 1.2 years after starting antiretroviral therapy. The chain carries TRBV7-9 and TRBJ1-2; D is uncertain. CDR3 DNA: TGTGCCAGCAGCTCGGCTCCGCAAAGAGTTCTCTATGGCTACACCTTC. This codes for CASSSAPQRVLYGYTF.